The clone carrying this T cell receptor (beta chain) was counted many times. Its target is not known. The lymph nodes were axillary draining lymph nodes from breast cancer patients. The CDR3 is made up of 14 amino acids. Deletions cut 4 bases from V and 2 bases from J, with 11 bases between. CDR1 and CDR2 from the germline V gene are SGHNT and YYREEE (reference sequence). The data were obtained in a study of breast tumors, draining lymph nodes, adjacent tissues. Study-wide results and limits: Tumor and nontumor repertoires were significantly more similar in luminal-like than in basal-like breast cancer. Tumor repertoires ranked between lymph nodes and nontumor tissue in diversity, with V and J gene preferences.

One entry per CDR3 protein results from TCRdb running MiXCR on the multiplex PCR reads. In the table there are about 140,000 distinct CDR3 sequences, approximately 32% of which are singletons. The chain recombines TRBV5-4 with TRBJ2-3; TRBD1 might be the D (6 bases). The TCR comes from a female donor with breast cancer. Some clones in this sample may be carry-over from other donors' samples. Input material: axillary lymph node tissue. The CDR3 sequence: CASSQQGPTDTQYF. CDR3 bases: TGTGCCAGCAGCCAACAGGGACCCACAGATACGCAGTATTTT.